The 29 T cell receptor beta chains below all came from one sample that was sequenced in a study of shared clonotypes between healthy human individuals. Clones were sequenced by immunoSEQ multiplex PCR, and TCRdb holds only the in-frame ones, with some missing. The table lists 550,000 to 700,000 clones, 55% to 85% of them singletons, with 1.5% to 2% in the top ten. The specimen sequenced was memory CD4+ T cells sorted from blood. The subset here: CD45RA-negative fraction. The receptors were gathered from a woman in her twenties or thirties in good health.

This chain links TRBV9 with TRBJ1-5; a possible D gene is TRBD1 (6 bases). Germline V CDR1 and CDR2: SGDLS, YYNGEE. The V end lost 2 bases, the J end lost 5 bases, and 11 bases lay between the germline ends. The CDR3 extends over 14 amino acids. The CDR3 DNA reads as TGTGCCAGCAGCGTGACAGGAGATTATCAGCCCCAGCATTTT. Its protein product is CASSVTGDYQPQHF.

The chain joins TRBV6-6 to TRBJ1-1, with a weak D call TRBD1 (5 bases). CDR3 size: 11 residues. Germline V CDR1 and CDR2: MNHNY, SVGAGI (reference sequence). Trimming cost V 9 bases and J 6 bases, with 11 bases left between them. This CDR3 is CASAGFAEAFF. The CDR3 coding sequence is TGTGCCAGTGCAGGGTTCGCTGAAGCTTTCTTT.

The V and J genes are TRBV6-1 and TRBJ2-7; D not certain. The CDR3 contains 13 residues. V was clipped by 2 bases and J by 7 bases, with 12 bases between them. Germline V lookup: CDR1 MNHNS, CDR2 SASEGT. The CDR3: CASSEILLREQYF. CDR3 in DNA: TGTGCCAGCAGTGAAATTCTTCTCCGGGAGCAGTACTTC.

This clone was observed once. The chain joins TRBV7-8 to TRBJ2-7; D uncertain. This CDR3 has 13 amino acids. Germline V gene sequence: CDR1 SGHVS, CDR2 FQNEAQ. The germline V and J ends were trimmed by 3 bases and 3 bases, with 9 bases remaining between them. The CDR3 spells CASSLTGFYEQYF. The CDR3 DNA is TGTGCCAGCAGCTTGACCGGATTCTACGAGCAGTACTTC.

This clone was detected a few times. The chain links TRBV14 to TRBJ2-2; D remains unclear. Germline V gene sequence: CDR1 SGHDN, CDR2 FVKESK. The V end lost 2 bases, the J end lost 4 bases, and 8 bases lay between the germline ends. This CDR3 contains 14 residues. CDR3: CASSQFQSTGELFF. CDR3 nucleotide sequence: TGTGCCAGCAGCCAATTTCAGAGCACCGGGGAGCTGTTTTTT.

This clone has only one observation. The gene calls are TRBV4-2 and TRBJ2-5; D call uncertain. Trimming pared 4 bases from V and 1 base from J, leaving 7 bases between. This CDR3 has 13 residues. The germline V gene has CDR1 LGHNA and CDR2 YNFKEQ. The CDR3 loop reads CASSLARQETQYF. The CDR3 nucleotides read TGTGCCAGCAGCCTAGCTCGCCAAGAGACCCAGTACTTC.

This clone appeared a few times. CDR3 coding DNA: TGTGCTAGTGACTGGACAGGGGCTGTCAAAAACATTCAGTACTTC. Translating gives CASDWTGAVKNIQYF. The V and J genes are TRBV12-5 and TRBJ2-4; 9 bases are shared with TRBD1. This CDR3 has 15 amino acids. Germline CDR1 reads LGHNT; CDR2 reads FRNRAP. V dropped 7 bases and J dropped 3; count of bases not matched to a gene: 7.

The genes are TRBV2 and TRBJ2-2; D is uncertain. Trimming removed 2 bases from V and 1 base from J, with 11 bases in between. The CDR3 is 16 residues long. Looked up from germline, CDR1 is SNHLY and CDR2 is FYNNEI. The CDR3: CASSEIGQLNTGELFF. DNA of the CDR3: TGTGCCAGCAGTGAAATTGGGCAGTTGAACACCGGGGAGCTGTTTTTT.

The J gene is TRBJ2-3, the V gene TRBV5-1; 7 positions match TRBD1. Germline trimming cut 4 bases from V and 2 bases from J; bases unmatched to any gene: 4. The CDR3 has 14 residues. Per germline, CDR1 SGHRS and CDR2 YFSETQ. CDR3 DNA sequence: TGCGCCAGCAGCATAGGACAGGCCACAGATACGCAGTATTTT. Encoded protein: CASSIGQATDTQYF.

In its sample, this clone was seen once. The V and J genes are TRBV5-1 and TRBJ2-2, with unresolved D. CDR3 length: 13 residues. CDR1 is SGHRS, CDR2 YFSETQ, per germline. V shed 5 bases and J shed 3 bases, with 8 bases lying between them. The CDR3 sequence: CASRRQDTGELFF. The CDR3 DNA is TGCGCCAGCAGGCGGCAGGACACCGGGGAGCTGTTTTTT.

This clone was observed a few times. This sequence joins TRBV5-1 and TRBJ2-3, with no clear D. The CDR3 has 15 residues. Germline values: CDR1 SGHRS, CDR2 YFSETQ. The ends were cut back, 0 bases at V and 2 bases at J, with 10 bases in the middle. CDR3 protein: CASSLVGSYTDTQYF. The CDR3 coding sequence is TGCGCCAGCAGCTTGGTTGGCAGCTACACAGATACGCAGTATTTT. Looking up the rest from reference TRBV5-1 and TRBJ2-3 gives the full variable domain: KAGVTQTPRYLIKTRGQQVTLSCSPISGHRSVSWYQQTPGQGLQFLFEYFSETQRNKGNFPGRFSGRQFSNSRSEMNVSTLELGDSALYLCASSLVGSYTDTQYFGPGTRLTVL.

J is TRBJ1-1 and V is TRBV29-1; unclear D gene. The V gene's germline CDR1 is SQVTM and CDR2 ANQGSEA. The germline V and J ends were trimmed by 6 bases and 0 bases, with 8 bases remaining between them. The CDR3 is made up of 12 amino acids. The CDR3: CSVWTLNTEAFF. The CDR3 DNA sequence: TGCAGCGTCTGGACCTTGAACACTGAAGCTTTCTTT.

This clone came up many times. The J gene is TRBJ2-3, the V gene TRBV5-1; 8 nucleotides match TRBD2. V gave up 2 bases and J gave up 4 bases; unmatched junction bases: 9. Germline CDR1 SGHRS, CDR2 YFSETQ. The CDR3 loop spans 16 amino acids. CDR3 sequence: CASSFPWREVADTQYF. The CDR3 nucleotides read TGCGCCAGCAGCTTCCCCTGGCGGGAGGTCGCAGATACGCAGTATTTT.

The CDR3 bases are TGTGCCAGCATCCCGACGCGGCACCTGGTCGGAAACACCATATATTTT. It codes for CASIPTRHLVGNTIYF. The chain is built from TRBV7-9 and TRBJ1-3; unclear D gene. V was trimmed by 7 bases and J by 4 bases, leaving 20 bases between them. CDR1 is SEHNR, CDR2 FQNEAQ, per germline (reference sequence). This CDR3 has 16 amino acids. The variable domain in full, with the rest retrieved from reference TRBV7-9 and TRBJ1-3, is DTGVSQNPRHKITKRGQNVTFRCDPISEHNRLYWYRQTLGQGPEFLTYFQNEAQLEKSRLLSDRFSAERPKGSFSTLEIQRTEQGDSAMYLCASIPTRHLVGNTIYFGEGSWLTVV.

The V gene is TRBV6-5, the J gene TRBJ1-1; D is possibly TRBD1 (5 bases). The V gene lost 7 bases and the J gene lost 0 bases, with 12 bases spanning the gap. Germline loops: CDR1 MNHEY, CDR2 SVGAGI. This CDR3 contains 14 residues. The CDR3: CASNAADMNTEAFF. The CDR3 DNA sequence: TGTGCCAGCAATGCGGCGGACATGAACACTGAAGCTTTCTTT.

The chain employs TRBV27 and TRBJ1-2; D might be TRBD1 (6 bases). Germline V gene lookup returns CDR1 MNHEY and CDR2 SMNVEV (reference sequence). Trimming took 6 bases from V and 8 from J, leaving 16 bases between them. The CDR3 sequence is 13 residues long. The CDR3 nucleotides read TGTGCCAGCAGCAAAGGGGGGGCCCGGGGCTACACCTTC. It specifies CASSKGGARGYTF.

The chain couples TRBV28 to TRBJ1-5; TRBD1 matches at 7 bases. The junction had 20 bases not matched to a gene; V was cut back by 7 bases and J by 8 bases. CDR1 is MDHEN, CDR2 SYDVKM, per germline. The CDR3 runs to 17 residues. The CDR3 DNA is TGTGCCAGCACCCCCGGGGACAGAATGGGGTTAAACAAGCCCCAGCATTTT. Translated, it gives CASTPGDRMGLNKPQHF.

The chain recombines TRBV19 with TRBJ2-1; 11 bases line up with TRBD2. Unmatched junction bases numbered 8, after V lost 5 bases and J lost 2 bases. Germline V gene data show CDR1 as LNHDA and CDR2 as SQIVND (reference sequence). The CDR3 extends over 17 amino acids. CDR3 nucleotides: TGTGCCAGTAGTTTAGGAACACTAGCGGGAGCCTACAATGAGCAGTTCTTC. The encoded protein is CASSLGTLAGAYNEQFF. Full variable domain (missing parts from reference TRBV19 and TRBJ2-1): DGGITQSPKYLFRKEGQNVTLSCEQNLNHDAMYWYRQDPGQGLRLIYYSQIVNDFQKGDIAEGYSVSREKKESFPLTVTSAQKNPTAFYLCASSLGTLAGAYNEQFFGPGTRLTVL.

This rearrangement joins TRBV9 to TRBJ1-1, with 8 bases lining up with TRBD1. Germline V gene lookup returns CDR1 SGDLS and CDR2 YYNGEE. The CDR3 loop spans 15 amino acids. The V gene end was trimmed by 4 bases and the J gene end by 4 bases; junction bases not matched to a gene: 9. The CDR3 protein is CASSSPDRGRTEAFF. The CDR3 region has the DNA TGTGCCAGCAGCTCACCAGACAGGGGTCGCACTGAAGCTTTCTTT.

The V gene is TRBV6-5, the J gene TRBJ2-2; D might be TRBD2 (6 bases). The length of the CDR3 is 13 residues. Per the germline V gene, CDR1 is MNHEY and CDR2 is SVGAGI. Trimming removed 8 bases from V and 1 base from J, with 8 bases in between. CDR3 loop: CASSRGNTGELFF. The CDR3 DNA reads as TGTGCCAGCTCGCGGGGGAACACCGGGGAGCTGTTTTTT.

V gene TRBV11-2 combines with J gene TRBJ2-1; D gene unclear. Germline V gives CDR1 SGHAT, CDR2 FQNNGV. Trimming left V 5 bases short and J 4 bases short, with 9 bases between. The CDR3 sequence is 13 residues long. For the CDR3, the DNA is TGTGCCAGCAGCCCTGGGCGTTACAATGAGCAGTTCTTC. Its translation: CASSPGRYNEQFF.

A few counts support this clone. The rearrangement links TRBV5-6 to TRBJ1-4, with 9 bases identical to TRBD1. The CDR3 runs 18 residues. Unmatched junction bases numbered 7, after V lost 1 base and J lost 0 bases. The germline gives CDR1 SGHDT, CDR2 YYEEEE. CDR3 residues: CASSLRRTGGTTNEKLFF. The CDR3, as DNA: TGTGCCAGCAGCTTGAGGCGAACAGGGGGCACAACTAATGAAAAACTGTTTTTT.

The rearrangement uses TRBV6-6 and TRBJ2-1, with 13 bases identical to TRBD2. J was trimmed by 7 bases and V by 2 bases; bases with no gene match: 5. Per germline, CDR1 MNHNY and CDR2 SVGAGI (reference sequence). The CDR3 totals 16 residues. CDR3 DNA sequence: TGTGCCAGCAGTTACGGGACTAGCGGGACGTTGAATGAGCAGTTCTTC. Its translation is CASSYGTSGTLNEQFF.

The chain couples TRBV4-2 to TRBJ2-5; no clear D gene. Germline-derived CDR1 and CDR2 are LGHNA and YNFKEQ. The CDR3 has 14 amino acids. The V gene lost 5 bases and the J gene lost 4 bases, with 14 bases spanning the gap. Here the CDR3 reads CASSRAFEGETQYF. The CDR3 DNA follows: TGTGCCAGCAGCAGGGCCTTTGAAGGAGAGACCCAGTACTTC.

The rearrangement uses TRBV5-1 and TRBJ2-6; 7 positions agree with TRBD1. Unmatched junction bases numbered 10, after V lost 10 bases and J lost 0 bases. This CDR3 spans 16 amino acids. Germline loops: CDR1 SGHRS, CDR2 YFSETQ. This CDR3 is CACNRGPSSGANVLTF. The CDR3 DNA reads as TGCGCCTGCAACAGGGGCCCGAGCTCTGGGGCCAACGTCCTGACTTTC. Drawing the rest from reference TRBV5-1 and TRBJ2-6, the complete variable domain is KAGVTQTPRYLIKTRGQQVTLSCSPISGHRSVSWYQQTPGQGLQFLFEYFSETQRNKGNFPGRFSGRQFSNSRSEMNVSTLELGDSALYLCACNRGPSSGANVLTFGAGSRLTVL.

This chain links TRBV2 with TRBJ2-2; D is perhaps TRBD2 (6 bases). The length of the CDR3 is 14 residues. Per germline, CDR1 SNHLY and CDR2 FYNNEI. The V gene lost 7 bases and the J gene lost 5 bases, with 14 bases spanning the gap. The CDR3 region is CASTREERTGELFF. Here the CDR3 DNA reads TGTGCCAGCACCAGGGAGGAGCGTACCGGGGAGCTGTTTTTT.

In nucleotides, the CDR3 is TGTGCCAGCAGCTTGGCTTCGTTCTCTGGGGCCAACGTCCTGACTTTC. The encoded protein is CASSLASFSGANVLTF. The V gene is TRBV5-4, the J gene TRBJ2-6; D is uncertain. V lost 0 bases, J lost 0 bases, and 7 bases lay in between. This CDR3 has 16 residues. Germline-derived CDR1 and CDR2 are SGHNT and YYREEE (reference sequence).

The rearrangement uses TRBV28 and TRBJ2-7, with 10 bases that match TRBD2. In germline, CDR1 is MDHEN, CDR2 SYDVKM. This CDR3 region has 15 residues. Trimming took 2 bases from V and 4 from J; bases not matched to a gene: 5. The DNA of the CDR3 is TGTGCCAGCAGTTTACCCGGGACTAGCGCTTACGAGCAGTACTTC. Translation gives CASSLPGTSAYEQYF.

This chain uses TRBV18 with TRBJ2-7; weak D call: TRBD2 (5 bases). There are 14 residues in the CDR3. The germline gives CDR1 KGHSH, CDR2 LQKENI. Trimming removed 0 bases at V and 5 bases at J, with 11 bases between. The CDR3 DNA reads TGTGCCAGCTCACCACCGGCTTCCGGGAACGAGCAGTACTTC. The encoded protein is CASSPPASGNEQYF.